This TCR beta chain was profiled in a study of patients and donors after allogeneic stem cell transplantation. Each CDR3 protein is one row after TCRdb ran MiXCR on the RT-PCR reads. Of 920,000 or so distinct CDR3 sequences listed, 18% are singletons. The CDR3 is 15 residues long. Germline CDR1 reads LGHNA; CDR2 reads YSLEER. Trimming left V 0 bases short and J 5 bases short, with 11 bases between. The sequencing sample was made of blood, either unsorted or a sorted T cell fraction (not recorded which). This chain uses TRBV4-3 with TRBJ1-5; weak D call: TRBD1 (5 bases). This receptor was identified in a human donor who was either an allogeneic HSCT recipient or a stem cell or donor lymphocyte infusion donor (not recorded which). It is not recorded whose cells these are; they may come from a transplant donor. Here the CDR3 DNA reads TGCGCCAGCAGCCAAGATTGGGAGGGGTATCAGCCCCAGCATTTT. This translates into CASSQDWEGYQPQHF.